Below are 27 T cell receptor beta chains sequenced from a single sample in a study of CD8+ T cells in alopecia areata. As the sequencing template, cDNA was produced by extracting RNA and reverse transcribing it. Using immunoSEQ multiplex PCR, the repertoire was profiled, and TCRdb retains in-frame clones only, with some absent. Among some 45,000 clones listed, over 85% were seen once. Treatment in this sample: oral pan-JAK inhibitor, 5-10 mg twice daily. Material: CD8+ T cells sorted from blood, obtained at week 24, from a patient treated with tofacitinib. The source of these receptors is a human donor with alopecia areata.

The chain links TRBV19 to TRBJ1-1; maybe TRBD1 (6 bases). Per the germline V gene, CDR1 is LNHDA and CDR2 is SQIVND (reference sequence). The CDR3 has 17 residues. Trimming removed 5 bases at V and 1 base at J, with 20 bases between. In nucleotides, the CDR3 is TGTGCCAGTAGTCCCCCCTATCAGGGACACGCGAACACTGAAGCTTTCTTT. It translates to CASSPPYQGHANTEAFF.

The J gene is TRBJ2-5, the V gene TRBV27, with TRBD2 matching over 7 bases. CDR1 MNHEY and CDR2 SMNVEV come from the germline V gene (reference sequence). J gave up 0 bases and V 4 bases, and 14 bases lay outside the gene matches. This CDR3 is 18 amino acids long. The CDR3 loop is CASSSLRDYKEDQETQYF. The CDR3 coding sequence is TGTGCCAGCAGTTCGCTTCGGGACTATAAGGAAGACCAAGAGACCCAGTACTTC.

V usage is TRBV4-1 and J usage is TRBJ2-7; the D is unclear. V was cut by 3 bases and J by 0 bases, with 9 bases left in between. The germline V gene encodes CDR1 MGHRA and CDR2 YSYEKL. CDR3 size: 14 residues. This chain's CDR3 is CASSHQGYSYEQYF. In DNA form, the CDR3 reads TGCGCCAGCAGCCATCAAGGATACTCCTACGAGCAGTACTTC.

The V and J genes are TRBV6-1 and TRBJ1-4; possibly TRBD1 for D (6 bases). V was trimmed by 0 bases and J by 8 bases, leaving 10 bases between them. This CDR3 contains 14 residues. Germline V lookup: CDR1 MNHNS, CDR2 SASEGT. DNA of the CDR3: TGTGCCAGCAGTGAAGCTACGGGGGCCGAAAAACTGTTTTTT. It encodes CASSEATGAEKLFF.

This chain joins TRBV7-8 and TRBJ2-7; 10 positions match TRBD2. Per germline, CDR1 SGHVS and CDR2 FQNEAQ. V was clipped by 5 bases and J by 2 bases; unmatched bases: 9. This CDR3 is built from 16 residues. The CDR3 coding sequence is TGTGCCAGCAGCCAGCAACTAGCGGGGCCAGCCTACGAGCAGTACTTC. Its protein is CASSQQLAGPAYEQYF. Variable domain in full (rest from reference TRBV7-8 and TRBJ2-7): GAGVSQSPRYKVAKRGQDVALRCDPISGHVSLFWYQQALGQGPEFLTYFQNEAQLDKSGLPSDRFFAERPEGSVSTLKIQRTQQEDSAVYLCASSQQLAGPAYEQYFGPGTRLTVT.

The CDR3 DNA is TGTGCCAGCAGCCCCCTAGCGGGGGGCACAGATACGCAGTATTTT. This encodes CASSPLAGGTDTQYF. The gene calls are TRBV7-2 and TRBJ2-3, with TRBD2 matching over 10 bases. The V gene end was trimmed by 5 bases and the J gene end by 1 base; junction bases not matched to a gene: 3. The CDR3 runs to 15 residues. Germline CDR1 and CDR2: SGHTA and FQGNSA.

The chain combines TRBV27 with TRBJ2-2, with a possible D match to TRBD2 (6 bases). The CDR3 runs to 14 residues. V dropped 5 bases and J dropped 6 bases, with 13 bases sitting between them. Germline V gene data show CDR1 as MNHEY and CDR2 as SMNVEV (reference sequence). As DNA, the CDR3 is TGTGCCAGCAGTCCCGCTAGGGAGGCCGGGGAGCTGTTTTTT. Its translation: CASSPAREAGELFF.

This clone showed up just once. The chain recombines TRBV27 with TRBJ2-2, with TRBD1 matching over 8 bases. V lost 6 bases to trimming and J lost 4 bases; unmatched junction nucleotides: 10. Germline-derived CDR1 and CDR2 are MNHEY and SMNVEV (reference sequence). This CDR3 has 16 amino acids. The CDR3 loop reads CASSLPQGAFTGELFF. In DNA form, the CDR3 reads TGTGCCAGCAGCCTCCCCCAGGGGGCCTTCACCGGGGAGCTGTTTTTT.

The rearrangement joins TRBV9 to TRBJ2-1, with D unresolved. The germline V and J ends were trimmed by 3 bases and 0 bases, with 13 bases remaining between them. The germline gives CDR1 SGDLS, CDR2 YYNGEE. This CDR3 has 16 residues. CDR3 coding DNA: TGTGCCAGCAGCGCCCAAGTATCCGGCTCCTACAATGAGCAGTTCTTC. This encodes CASSAQVSGSYNEQFF.

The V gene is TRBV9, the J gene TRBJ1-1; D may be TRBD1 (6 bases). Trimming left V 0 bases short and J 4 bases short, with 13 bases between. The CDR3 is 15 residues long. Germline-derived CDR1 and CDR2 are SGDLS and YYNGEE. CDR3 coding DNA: TGTGCCAGCAGCGTAGTGGGGGCGGGATCCACTGAAGCTTTCTTT. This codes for CASSVVGAGSTEAFF.

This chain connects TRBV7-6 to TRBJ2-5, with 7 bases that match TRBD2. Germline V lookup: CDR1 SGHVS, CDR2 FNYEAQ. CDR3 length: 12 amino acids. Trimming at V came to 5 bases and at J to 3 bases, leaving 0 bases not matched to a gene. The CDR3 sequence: CASSRGEETQYF. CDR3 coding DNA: TGTGCCAGCAGCCGGGGGGAAGAGACCCAGTACTTC.

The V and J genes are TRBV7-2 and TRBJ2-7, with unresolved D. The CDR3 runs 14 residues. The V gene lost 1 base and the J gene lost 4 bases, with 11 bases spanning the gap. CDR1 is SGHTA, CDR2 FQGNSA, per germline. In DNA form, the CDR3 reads TGTGCCAGCAGCTTAGAACGGAACTCGTACGAGCAGTACTTC. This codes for CASSLERNSYEQYF.

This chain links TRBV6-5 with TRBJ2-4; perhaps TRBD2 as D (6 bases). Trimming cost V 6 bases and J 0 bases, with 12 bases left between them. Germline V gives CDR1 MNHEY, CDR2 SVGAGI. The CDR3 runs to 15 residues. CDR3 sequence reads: CASRAGSLAKNIQYF. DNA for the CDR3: TGTGCCAGCAGGGCGGGATCCTTAGCCAAAAACATTCAGTACTTC.

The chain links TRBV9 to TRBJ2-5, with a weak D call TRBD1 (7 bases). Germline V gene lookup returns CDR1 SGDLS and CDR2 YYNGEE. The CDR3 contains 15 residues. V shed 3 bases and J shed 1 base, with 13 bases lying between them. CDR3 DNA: TGTGCCAGCAGCGCCCGACAGGGAGGCCAAGAGACCCAGTACTTC. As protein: CASSARQGGQETQYF. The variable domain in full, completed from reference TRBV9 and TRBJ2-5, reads DSGVTQTPKHLITATGQRVTLRCSPRSGDLSVYWYQQSLDQGLQFLIQYYNGEERAKGNILERFSAQQFPDLHSELNLSSLELGDSALYFCASSARQGGQETQYFGPGTRLLVL.

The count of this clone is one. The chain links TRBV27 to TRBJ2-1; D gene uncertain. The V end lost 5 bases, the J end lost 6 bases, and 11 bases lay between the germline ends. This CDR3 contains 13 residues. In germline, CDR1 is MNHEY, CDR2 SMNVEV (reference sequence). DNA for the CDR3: TGTGCCAGCAGTCCGACGGCGTCCAATGAGCAGTTCTTC. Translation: CASSPTASNEQFF.

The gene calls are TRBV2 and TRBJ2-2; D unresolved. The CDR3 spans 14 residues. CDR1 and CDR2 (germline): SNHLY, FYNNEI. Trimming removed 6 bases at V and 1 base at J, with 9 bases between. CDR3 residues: CASSPRQNTGELFF. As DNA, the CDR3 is TGTGCCAGCAGCCCCCGACAGAACACCGGGGAGCTGTTTTTT.

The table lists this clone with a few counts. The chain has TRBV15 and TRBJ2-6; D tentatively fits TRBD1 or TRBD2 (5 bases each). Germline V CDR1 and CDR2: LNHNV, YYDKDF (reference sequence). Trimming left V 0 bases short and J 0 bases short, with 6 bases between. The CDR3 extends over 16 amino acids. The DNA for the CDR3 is TGTGCCACCAGCAGAGATGGGGGCTCTGGGGCCAACGTCCTGACTTTC. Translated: CATSRDGGSGANVLTF.

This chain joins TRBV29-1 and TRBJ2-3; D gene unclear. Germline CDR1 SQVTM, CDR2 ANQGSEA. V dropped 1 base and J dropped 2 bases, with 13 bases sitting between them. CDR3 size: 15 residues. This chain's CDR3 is CSVEGLGRFTDTQYF. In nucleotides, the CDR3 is TGCAGCGTTGAAGGTTTAGGCAGGTTCACAGATACGCAGTATTTT.

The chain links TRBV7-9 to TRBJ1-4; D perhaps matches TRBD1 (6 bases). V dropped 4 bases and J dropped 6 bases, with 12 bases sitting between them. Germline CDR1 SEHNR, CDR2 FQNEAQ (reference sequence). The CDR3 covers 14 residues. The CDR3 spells CASSYREVDEKLFF. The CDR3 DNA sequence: TGTGCCAGCAGCTACAGGGAGGTGGATGAAAAACTGTTTTTT.

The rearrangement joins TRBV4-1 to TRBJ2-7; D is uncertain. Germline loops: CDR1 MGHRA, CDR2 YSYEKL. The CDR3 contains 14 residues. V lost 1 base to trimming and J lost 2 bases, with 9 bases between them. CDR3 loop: CASSQVEAAYEQYF. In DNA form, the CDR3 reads TGCGCCAGCAGCCAAGTCGAGGCAGCCTACGAGCAGTACTTC.

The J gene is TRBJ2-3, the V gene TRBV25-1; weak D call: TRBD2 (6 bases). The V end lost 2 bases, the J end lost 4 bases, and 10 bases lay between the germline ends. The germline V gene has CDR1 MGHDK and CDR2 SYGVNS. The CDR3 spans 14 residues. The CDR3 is CASSEESSADTQYF. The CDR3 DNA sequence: TGTGCCAGCAGTGAAGAGTCTAGCGCAGATACGCAGTATTTT.

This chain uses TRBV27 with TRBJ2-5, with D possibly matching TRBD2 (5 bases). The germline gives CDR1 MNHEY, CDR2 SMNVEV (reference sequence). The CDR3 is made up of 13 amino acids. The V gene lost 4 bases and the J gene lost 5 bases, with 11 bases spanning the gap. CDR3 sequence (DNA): TGTGCCAGCAGTTACTCTAGCTGGGAGACCCAGTACTTC. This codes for CASSYSSWETQYF.

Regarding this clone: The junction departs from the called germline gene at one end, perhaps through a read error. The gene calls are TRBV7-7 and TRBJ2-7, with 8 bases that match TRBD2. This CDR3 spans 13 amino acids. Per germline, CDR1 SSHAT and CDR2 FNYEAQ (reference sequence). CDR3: CASSPKSGGEQYF. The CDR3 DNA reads TGTGCTAGCAGCCCCAAGAGCGGGGGTGAGCAGTACTTC. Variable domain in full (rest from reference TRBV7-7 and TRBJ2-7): GAGVSQSPRYKVTKRGQDVTLRCDPISSHATLYWYQQALGQGPEFLTYFNYEAQPDKSGLPSDRFSAERPEGSISTLTIQRTEQRDSAMYRCASSPKSGGEQYFGPGTRLTVT.

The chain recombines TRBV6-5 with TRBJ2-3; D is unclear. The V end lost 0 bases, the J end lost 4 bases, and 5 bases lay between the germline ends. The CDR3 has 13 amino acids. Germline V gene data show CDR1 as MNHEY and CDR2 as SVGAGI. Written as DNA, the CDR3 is TGTGCCAGCAGTTACTCGGTCGCAGATACGCAGTATTTT. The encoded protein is CASSYSVADTQYF.

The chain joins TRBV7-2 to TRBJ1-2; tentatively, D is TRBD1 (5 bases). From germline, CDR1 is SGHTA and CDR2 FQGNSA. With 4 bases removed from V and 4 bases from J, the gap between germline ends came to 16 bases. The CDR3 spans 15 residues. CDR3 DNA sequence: TGTGCCAGCAGCTCCGGGACGCTCGGGATCTATGGCTACACCTTC. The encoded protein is CASSSGTLGIYGYTF.

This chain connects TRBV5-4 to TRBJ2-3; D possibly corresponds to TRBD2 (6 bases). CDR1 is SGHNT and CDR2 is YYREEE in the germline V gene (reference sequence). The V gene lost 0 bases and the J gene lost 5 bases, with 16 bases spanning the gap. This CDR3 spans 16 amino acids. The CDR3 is CASSLVTGGIVDTQYF. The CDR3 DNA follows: TGTGCCAGCAGCTTGGTAACGGGCGGGATAGTAGATACGCAGTATTTT.

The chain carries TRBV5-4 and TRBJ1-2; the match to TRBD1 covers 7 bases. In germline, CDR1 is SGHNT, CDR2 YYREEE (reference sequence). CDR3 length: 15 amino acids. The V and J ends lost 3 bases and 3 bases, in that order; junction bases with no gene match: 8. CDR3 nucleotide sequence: TGTGCCAGCAGCTACCACAGGGGTGAGGACTATGGCTACACCTTC. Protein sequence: CASSYHRGEDYGYTF.